Each of the 18 T cell receptor beta chains below was sequenced from the same sample in a study of blood T cell repertoires in COVID-19. The assay was immunoSEQ multiplex PCR, and TCRdb's table has in-frame clones only and misses some. The sample holds a few hundred thousand clones, around nine tenths seen once. Sequencing was done on a sample of PBMCs or T cells enriched from blood (not recorded which). These receptors were collected from a woman aged 55-75 years who had recovered from COVID-19.

The chain employs TRBV19 and TRBJ1-1; 8 bases align to TRBD1. The V and J ends lost 3 bases and 1 base, in that order; junction bases with no gene match: 4. The germline gives CDR1 LNHDA, CDR2 SQIVND (reference sequence). CDR3 length: 15 residues. CDR3 loop: CASSIGGTGNTEAFF. The CDR3 DNA reads as TGTGCCAGTAGTATTGGAGGGACAGGGAACACTGAAGCTTTCTTT.

The chain has TRBV27 and TRBJ1-2, with 8 nucleotides matching TRBD1. With V trimmed by 1 base and J by 6 bases, 10 bases remained unmatched. This CDR3 spans 16 amino acids. Germline CDR1 is MNHEY and CDR2 is SMNVEV (reference sequence). CDR3 DNA sequence: TGTGCCAGCAGTTTATACCCGGGACAGGTTTCAAATGGCTACACCTTC. The encoded protein is CASSLYPGQVSNGYTF.

The V and J genes are TRBV19 and TRBJ2-2; tentative D call: TRBD1 (6 bases). Trimming cost V 7 bases and J 2 bases, with 11 bases left between them. The CDR3 extends over 14 amino acids. CDR1 and CDR2 from the germline V gene are LNHDA and SQIVND (reference sequence). The CDR3 loop is CASKRTENTGELFF. In DNA, the CDR3 is TGTGCCAGTAAAAGGACAGAAAACACCGGGGAGCTGTTTTTT.

In its sample, this clone was seen once. The CDR3 bases are TGTGCCAGCAGCTTAGGGGCTAGCCTTCGCACAGATACGCAGTATTTT. Amino acid sequence: CASSLGASLRTDTQYF. V is TRBV11-2 and J is TRBJ2-3, with a possible D match to TRBD2 (5 bases). V gave up 1 base and J gave up 1 base, with 12 bases separating them. This CDR3 is 16 amino acids long. Germline-derived CDR1 and CDR2 are SGHAT and FQNNGV.

The chain joins TRBV11-2 to TRBJ1-2; D might be TRBD1 (6 bases). The CDR3 sequence is 14 residues long. Germline CDR1 reads SGHAT; CDR2 reads FQNNGV. V was cut by 5 bases and J by 7 bases, with 17 bases left in between. The DNA for the CDR3 is TGTGCCAGCAGCCTGACGAAGGGGGAAGGTGGCTACACCTTC. Translation: CASSLTKGEGGYTF.

This rearrangement joins TRBV4-1 to TRBJ2-5; D possibly corresponds to TRBD1 (5 bases). Germline loops: CDR1 MGHRA, CDR2 YSYEKL. The CDR3 has 13 amino acids. Trimming took off 2 bases at V and 5 bases at J, with 9 bases between the two ends. As DNA, the CDR3 is TGCGCCAGCAGCCAAAACAGGTTTGAGACCCAGTACTTC. Residues: CASSQNRFETQYF.

This clone was found once. The chain links TRBV7-8 to TRBJ1-1; the D gene is possibly TRBD1 (5 bases). CDR1 and CDR2 (germline): SGHVS, FQNEAQ. Trimming pared 6 bases from V and 4 bases from J, leaving 15 bases between. CDR3 length equals 14 residues. CDR3 sequence: CASSSPRQGTEAFF. The CDR3 bases are TGTGCCAGCAGTTCACCCCGGCAGGGCACTGAAGCTTTCTTT.

The CDR3 bases are TGTGCCAGCAGCCGAGGGACAGGGGCTAACTATGGCTACACCTTC. This translates into CASSRGTGANYGYTF. The V and J genes are TRBV5-4 and TRBJ1-2; TRBD1 matches 10 bases. Trimming at V came to 4 bases and at J to 0 bases, leaving 3 bases not matched to a gene. CDR3 size: 15 residues. The V gene's germline CDR1 is SGHNT and CDR2 YYREEE (reference sequence).

This chain connects TRBV5-6 to TRBJ1-6; 10 bases are a match to TRBD1. V was pared by 0 bases and J by 8 bases, with 8 bases of the junction left unmatched. In germline, CDR1 is SGHDT, CDR2 YYEEEE. The CDR3 is made up of 17 amino acids. CDR3 sequence (DNA): TGTGCCAGCAGCTTGGGACAGGGGGCGATAGGGGATTCACCCCTCCACTTT. Its translation is CASSLGQGAIGDSPLHF.

This chain connects TRBV9 to TRBJ2-2, with D possibly TRBD1 on 6 matching bases. V was clipped by 3 bases and J by 4 bases, with 13 bases between them. The CDR3 totals 15 residues. Germline V gene sequence: CDR1 SGDLS, CDR2 YYNGEE. CDR3: CASSDLRGGTGELFF. CDR3 DNA sequence: TGTGCCAGCAGCGACCTCAGGGGTGGCACCGGGGAGCTGTTTTTT.

V and J are TRBV28 and TRBJ2-7, with TRBD2 matching 8 bases. Germline CDR1 reads MDHEN; CDR2 reads SYDVKM. The CDR3 is made up of 12 amino acids. V lost 10 bases, J lost 1 base, and 3 bases stayed unmatched. The CDR3 loop reads CATRGGSYEQYV. The CDR3 coding sequence is TGTGCCACCCGGGGGGGATCCTACGAGCAGTACGTC.

The chain links TRBV27 to TRBJ1-1; tentative D call: TRBD1 (5 bases). This CDR3 is built from 17 residues. The germline gives CDR1 MNHEY, CDR2 SMNVEV (reference sequence). Trimming removed 0 bases from V and 3 bases from J, with 17 bases in between. As DNA, the CDR3 is TGTGCCAGCAGTTTATCGATTAGGGCCAGGGAACACACTGAAGCTTTCTTT. Protein sequence: CASSLSIRAREHTEAFF.

The chain recombines TRBV11-2 with TRBJ1-1; D is perhaps TRBD1 (5 bases). V shed 5 bases and J shed 0 bases, with 16 bases lying between them. CDR3 length: 16 amino acids. Germline V gene sequence: CDR1 SGHAT, CDR2 FQNNGV. CDR3 coding DNA: TGTGCCAGCAGCCGAGGAAGCGACAGATTGAACACTGAAGCTTTCTTT. Amino acids: CASSRGSDRLNTEAFF.

To note about this clone: Other nucleotide sequences in the sample specify the same CDR3. The V gene is TRBV9, the J gene TRBJ1-6, with D maybe TRBD1 (5 bases). In germline, CDR1 is SGDLS, CDR2 YYNGEE. This CDR3 is 14 amino acids long. Trimming took off 0 bases at V and 9 bases at J, with 10 bases between the two ends. CDR3 loop: CASSVATGGSPLHF. The CDR3 nucleotides are TGTGCCAGCAGCGTAGCCACAGGCGGTTCACCCCTCCACTTT.

This clone was counted a single time. The chain has TRBV10-3 and TRBJ1-3; 7 bases line up with TRBD1. The CDR3 length is 17 residues. Germline V gives CDR1 ENHRY, CDR2 SYGVKD. V gave up 0 bases and J gave up 4 bases; unmatched junction bases: 9. This CDR3 is CAISESMPQGNGNTIYF. The CDR3, as DNA: TGTGCCATCAGTGAGTCGATGCCACAGGGGAACGGAAACACCATATATTTT.

V usage is TRBV6-1 and J usage is TRBJ2-3; perhaps TRBD2 as D (6 bases). Germline V gene sequence: CDR1 MNHNS, CDR2 SASEGT. Between the trimmed V and J ends, which lost 4 bases and 0 bases, there was a span of 20 bases. This CDR3 comprises 18 residues. In nucleotides, the CDR3 is TGTGCCAGCAGTGGCCAATTCCAGGGAGGCTCTAGCACAGATACGCAGTATTTT. Its translation is CASSGQFQGGSSTDTQYF.

The chain combines TRBV3-1 (or the pseudogene TRBV3-2) with TRBJ2-5; 10 positions match TRBD1. V dropped 4 bases and J dropped 2; count of bases not matched to a gene: 4. The CDR3 has 15 amino acids. Germline CDR1 LGHDT, CDR2 YNNKEL (reference sequence). The CDR3 reads CASSLGTGEQETQYF. CDR3 in DNA: TGTGCCAGCAGCCTGGGGACAGGGGAACAAGAGACCCAGTACTTC.

The chain uses TRBV4-2 and TRBJ2-1; D not resolved. The CDR3 loop spans 17 amino acids. V dropped 2 bases and J dropped 0 bases, with 14 bases sitting between them. Germline V gene lookup returns CDR1 LGHNA and CDR2 YNFKEQ. CDR3 in amino acids: CASSQRVDASSYNEQFF. In nucleotides, the CDR3 is TGTGCCAGCAGCCAACGGGTGGATGCAAGCTCCTACAATGAGCAGTTCTTC.